The rows below give T cell receptor beta chains drawn from one sample of a study of cytomegalovirus exposure and HLA in healthy donors. The assay was immunoSEQ multiplex PCR, and TCRdb's table has in-frame clones only and misses some. The top ten clones hold 2.5% of a sample with approximately 100,000 clones, around 80% of them seen once. Specimen: PBMCs. These receptors were obtained from a man aged 35 to 55 in good health and CMV-seronegative. Each CDR3 is given with its conserved first and last residue. A D gene is named only where the DNA matches it firmly. A clone size is listed for some rows: how often the clone was seen (once, few, many), or a class if it is expanded.

TGCGCCAGCAGCTTGGACGTCGGGGGGTCGGCCGGGGAGCTGTTTTTT CASSLDVGGSAGELFF NA TRBV5-1 TRBD2 TRBJ2-2
TGTGCCAGCAGCTGGGGGACTAGCGGGGGGACCACAGATACGCAGTATTTT CASSWGTSGGTTDTQYF few TRBV7-2 TRBD2 TRBJ2-3
TGTGCCAGCAGCTTGGCTCGGGGGATGGAGACCCAGTACTTC CASSLARGMETQYF NA TRBV5-6 NA TRBJ2-5
TGTGCCAGCAGCGTAGAACCGGACAGGGCTCTGTTCTATGGCTACACCTTC CASSVEPDRALFYGYTF NA TRBV9 TRBD1 TRBJ1-2
TGTTCCAGCAGCTTCGGGGACACTGAAGCTTTCTTT CSSSFGDTEAFF NA TRBV7-9 NA TRBJ1-1
TGTGCCAGCACCACAGGGGGCAGGGAGACCCAGTACTTC CASTTGGRETQYF NA TRBV6-5 TRBD1 TRBJ2-5
TGTGCCAGCAGCAAAGATGCTGGAGGGAACCACTATGGCTACACCTTC CASSKDAGGNHYGYTF NA TRBV21-1 NA TRBJ1-2
TGCGCCAGCAGCTCCACTAGCGGGGGCGACGAGCAGTACTTC CASSSTSGGDEQYF NA TRBV5-1 TRBD2 TRBJ2-7
TGCGCCAGCAGCTCTTCGCCCTGGCGGGGCAGCACAGATACGCAGTATTTT CASSSSPWRGSTDTQYF NA TRBV5-1 NA TRBJ2-3
TGTGCCAGCAAACGGGACTATAGCAATCAGCCCCAGCATTTT CASKRDYSNQPQHF few TRBV2 NA TRBJ1-5
TGTGCCAGCAGCCAAGATTTATCGGGGGCAACTAATGAAAAACTGTTTTTT CASSQDLSGATNEKLFF NA TRBV4-2 NA TRBJ1-4
TGCGCCAGCAGCTTGATTCAACAGGGGGCAGGCGGGGAGCTGTTTTTT CASSLIQQGAGGELFF NA TRBV5-1 TRBD1 TRBJ2-2
TGTGCCAGCAGCAGCGGGGCAACTAATGAAAAACTGTTTTTT CASSSGATNEKLFF NA TRBV6-5 NA TRBJ1-4
TGTGCCAGCAGTGCCGTCCGGAGCTCTGGAAACACCATATATTTT CASSAVRSSGNTIYF NA TRBV2 NA TRBJ1-3
TGCGCCAGCAGCCAAGTTGAGGTTGAAAAACTGTTTTTT CASSQVEVEKLFF NA TRBV4-1 NA TRBJ1-4